This TCR beta chain is from a study of blood T cell repertoires in COVID-19. With 2 bases clipped from V and 9 bases from J, the junction kept 13 bases outside the gene matches. The CDR3 is 17 amino acids. Germline lookup yields CDR1 SGHVS and CDR2 FNYEAQ. Sequenced by immunoSEQ multiplex PCR; TCRdb stores in-frame clones only, minus some. The sample lists over 250,000 clones, 86% seen once, with approximately 14% in the top ten. The TCR sequence derives from a woman aged 70-85 years with COVID-19, enrolled during active disease. V and J are TRBV7-6 and TRBJ2-1; 10 positions agree with TRBD2. The sequenced sample was peripheral blood. CDR3 bases: TGTGCCAGCAGCTTACCCTGGGGGCTAGCGGGGGTAGGTGAGCAGTTCTTC. Its protein is CASSLPWGLAGVGEQFF.